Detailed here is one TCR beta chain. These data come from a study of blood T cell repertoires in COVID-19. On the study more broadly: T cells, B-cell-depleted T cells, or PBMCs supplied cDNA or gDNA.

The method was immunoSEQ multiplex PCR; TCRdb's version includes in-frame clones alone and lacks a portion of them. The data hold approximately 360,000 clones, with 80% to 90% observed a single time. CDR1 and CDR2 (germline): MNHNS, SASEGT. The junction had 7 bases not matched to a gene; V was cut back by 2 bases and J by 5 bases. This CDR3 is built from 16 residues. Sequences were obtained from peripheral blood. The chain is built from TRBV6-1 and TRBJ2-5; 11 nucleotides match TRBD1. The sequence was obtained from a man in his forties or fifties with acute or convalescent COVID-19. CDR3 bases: TGTGCCAGCAGTGAATGGACAGGGGGCGAGGGGGAGACCCAGTACTTC. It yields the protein CASSEWTGGEGETQYF.